This T cell receptor (beta chain) was identified during a study of blood T cells in healthy people across ages. This clonotype was seen more than once but under ten times. Sample-barcoded 5' priming and a J-beta primer mix drove a second PCR of about 6 to 11 cycles. MiXCR was run by TCRdb on the 5' RACE reads, yielding one entry per CDR3 protein. The sample has over a million distinct CDR3 sequences, about 23% seen once. There are 14 residues in the CDR3. Germline trimming cut 6 bases from V and 5 bases from J; bases unmatched to any gene: 7. From germline, CDR1 is MGHDK and CDR2 SYGVNS. In addition, the sample was reused for a study of T cells of mothers and their children.

Sequencing was done on a sample of blood. This clonotype was obtained from a girl aged 2-10 years in good health. The rearrangement joins TRBV25-1 to TRBJ1-2; 9 positions match TRBD1. The CDR3 sequence: CASSNTGGSYGYTF. The CDR3 DNA is TGTGCCAGCAGCAATACAGGGGGCTCGTATGGCTACACCTTC.